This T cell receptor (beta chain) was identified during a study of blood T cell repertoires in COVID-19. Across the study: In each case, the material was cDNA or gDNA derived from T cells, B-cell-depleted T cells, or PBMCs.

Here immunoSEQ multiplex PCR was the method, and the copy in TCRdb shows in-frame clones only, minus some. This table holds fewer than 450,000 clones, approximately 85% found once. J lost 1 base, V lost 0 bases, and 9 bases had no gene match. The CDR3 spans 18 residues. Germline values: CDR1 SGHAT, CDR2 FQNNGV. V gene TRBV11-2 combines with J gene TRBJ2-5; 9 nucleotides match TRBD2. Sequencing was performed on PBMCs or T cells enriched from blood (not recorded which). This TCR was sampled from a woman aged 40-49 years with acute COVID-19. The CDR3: CASSLEVSGLASQETQYF. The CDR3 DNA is TGTGCCAGCAGCTTAGAAGTATCTGGACTAGCGTCCCAAGAGACCCAGTACTTC.